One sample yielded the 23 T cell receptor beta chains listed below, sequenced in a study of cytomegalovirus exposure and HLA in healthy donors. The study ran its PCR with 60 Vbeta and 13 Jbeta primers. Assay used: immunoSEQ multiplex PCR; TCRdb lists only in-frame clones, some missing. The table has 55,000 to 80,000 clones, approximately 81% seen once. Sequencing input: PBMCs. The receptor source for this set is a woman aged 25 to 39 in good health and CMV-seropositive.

The DNA of the CDR3 is TGTGCCAGCTGGACTAGCGGCACAGATACGCAGTATTTT. Residues: CASWTSGTDTQYF. V and J are TRBV6-5 and TRBJ2-3, with 9 bases that match TRBD2. With V trimmed by 8 bases and J by 1 base, 1 base remained unmatched. The germline CDR1 and CDR2 sequences are MNHEY and SVGAGI. CDR3 length: 13 residues.

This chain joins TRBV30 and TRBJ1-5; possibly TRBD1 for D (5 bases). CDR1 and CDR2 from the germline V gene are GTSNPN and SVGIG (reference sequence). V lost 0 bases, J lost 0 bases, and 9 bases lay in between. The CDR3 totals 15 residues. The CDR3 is CAWSVAGVSNQPQHF. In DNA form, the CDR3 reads TGTGCCTGGAGTGTAGCGGGGGTTAGCAATCAGCCCCAGCATTTT.

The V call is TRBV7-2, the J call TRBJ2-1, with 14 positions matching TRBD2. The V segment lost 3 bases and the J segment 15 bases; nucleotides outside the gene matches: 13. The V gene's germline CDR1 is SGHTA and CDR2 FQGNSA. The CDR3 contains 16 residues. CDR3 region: CASSFSPGLAGAVAFF. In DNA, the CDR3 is TGTGCCAGCAGCTTCTCTCCGGGACTAGCGGGAGCGGTCGCGTTCTTC.

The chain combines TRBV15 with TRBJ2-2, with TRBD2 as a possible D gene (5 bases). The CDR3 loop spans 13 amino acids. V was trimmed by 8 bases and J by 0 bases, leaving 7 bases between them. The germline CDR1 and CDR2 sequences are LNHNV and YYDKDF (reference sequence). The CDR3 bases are TGTGCCACCGGACTGCCGAACACCGGGGAGCTGTTTTTT. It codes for CATGLPNTGELFF.

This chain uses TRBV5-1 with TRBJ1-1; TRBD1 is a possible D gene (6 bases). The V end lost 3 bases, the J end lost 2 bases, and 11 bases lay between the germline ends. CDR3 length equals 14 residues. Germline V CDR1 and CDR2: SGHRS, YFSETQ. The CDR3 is CASSSRDTNTEAFF. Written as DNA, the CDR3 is TGCGCCAGCAGCTCCCGGGACACTAACACTGAAGCTTTCTTT.

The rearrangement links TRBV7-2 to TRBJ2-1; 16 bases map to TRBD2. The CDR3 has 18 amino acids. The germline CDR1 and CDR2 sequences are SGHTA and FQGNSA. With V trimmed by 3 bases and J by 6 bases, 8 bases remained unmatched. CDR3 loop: CASSFLGTSGRAGNEQFF. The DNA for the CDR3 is TGTGCCAGCAGCTTCCTCGGGACTAGCGGGAGGGCCGGCAATGAGCAGTTCTTC.

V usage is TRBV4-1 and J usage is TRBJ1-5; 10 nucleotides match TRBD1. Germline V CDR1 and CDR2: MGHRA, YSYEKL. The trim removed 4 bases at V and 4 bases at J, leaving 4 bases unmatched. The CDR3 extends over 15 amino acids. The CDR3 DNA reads TGCGCCAGCAGCCCTTGGGACAGGGGAAATCAGCCCCAGCATTTT. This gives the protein CASSPWDRGNQPQHF.

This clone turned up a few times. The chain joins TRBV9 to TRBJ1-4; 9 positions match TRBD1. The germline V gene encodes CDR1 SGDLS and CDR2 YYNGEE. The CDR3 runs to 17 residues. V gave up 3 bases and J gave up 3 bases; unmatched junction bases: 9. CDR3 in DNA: TGTGCCAGCAGCGCTGGGACAGGGATCACGTCTAATGAAAAACTGTTTTTT. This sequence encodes CASSAGTGITSNEKLFF. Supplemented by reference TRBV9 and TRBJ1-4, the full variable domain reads DSGVTQTPKHLITATGQRVTLRCSPRSGDLSVYWYQQSLDQGLQFLIQYYNGEERAKGNILERFSAQQFPDLHSELNLSSLELGDSALYFCASSAGTGITSNEKLFFGSGTQLSVL.

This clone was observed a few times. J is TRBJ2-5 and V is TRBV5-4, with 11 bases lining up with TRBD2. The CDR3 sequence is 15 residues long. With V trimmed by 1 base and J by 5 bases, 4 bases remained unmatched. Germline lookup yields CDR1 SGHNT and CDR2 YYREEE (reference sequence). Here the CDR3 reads CASSLLAGGRETQYF. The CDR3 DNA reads TGTGCCAGCAGCTTGCTAGCGGGAGGCCGGGAGACCCAGTACTTC. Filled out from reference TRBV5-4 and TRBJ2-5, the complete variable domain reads ETGVTQSPTHLIKTRGQQVTLRCSSQSGHNTVSWYQQALGQGPQFIFQYYREEENGRGNFPPRFSGLQFPNYSSELNVNALELDDSALYLCASSLLAGGRETQYFGPGTRLLVL.

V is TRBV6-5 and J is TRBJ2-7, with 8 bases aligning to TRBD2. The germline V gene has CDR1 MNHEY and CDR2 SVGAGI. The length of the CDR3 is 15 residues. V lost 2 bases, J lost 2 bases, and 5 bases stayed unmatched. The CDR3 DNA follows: TGTGCCAGCAGTTACGGGCTTAGCGGGACCTACGAGCAGTACTTC. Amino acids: CASSYGLSGTYEQYF.

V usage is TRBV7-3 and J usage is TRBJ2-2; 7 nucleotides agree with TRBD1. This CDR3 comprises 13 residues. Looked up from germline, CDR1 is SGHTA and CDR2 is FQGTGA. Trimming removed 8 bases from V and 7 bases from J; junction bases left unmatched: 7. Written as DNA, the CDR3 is TGTGCCAGCCGGGCGACAGGGTACGGGGAGCTGTTTTTT. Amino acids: CASRATGYGELFF.

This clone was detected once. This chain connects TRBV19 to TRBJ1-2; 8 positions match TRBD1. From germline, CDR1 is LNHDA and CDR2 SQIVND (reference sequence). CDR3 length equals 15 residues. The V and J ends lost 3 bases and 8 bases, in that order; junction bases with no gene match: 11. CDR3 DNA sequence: TGTGCCAGTAGTATTCCCCTCGGACAGGGAGACGGCTACACCTTC. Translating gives CASSIPLGQGDGYTF.

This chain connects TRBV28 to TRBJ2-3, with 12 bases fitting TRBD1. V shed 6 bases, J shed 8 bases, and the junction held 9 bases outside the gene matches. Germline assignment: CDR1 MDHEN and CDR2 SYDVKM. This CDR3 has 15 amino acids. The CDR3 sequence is CASRYRDRGQGTQYF. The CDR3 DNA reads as TGTGCCAGCAGGTACCGGGACAGGGGGCAAGGTACGCAGTATTTT.

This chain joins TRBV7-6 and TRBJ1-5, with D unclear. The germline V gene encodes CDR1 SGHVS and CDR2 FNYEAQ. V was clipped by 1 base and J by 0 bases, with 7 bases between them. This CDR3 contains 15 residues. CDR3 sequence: CASSLVPNSNQPQHF. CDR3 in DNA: TGTGCCAGCAGCTTAGTCCCCAATAGCAATCAGCCCCAGCATTTT.

In nucleotides, the CDR3 is TGCAGCGTTCTGTTAGTGGGAGAGGTAGATGAGCAGTTCTTC. It translates to CSVLLVGEVDEQFF. The chain couples TRBV29-1 to TRBJ2-1, with D possibly being TRBD2 (5 bases). V lost 5 bases and J lost 8, with 19 bases in between. This CDR3 has 14 amino acids. Per germline, CDR1 SQVTM and CDR2 ANQGSEA.

The CDR3 protein is CASTHSQGALVYGYTF. The CDR3 nucleotides read TGTGCCAGCACCCATTCTCAGGGGGCCCTTGTCTATGGCTACACCTTC. This rearrangement joins TRBV7-2 to TRBJ1-2, with 8 bases matching TRBD1. V was pared by 7 bases and J by 4 bases, with 14 bases of the junction left unmatched. The germline V gene encodes CDR1 SGHTA and CDR2 FQGNSA. The CDR3 contains 16 residues.

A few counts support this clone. The chain's CDR3 is CASSVNGGRRTDTQYF. The CDR3 region has the DNA TGTGCCAGCAGTGTTAACGGCGGGAGGCGCACAGATACGCAGTATTTT. V is TRBV2 and J is TRBJ2-3; 8 bases line up with TRBD2. With 4 bases clipped from V and 1 base from J, the junction kept 7 bases outside the gene matches. CDR1 is SNHLY, CDR2 FYNNEI, per germline. There are 16 residues in the CDR3.

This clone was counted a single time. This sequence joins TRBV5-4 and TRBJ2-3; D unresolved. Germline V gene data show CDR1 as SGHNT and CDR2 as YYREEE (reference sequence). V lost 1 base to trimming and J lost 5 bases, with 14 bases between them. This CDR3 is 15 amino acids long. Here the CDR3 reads CASSLFFEQKDTQYF. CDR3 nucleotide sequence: TGTGCCAGCAGCTTGTTTTTCGAGCAAAAAGATACGCAGTATTTT.

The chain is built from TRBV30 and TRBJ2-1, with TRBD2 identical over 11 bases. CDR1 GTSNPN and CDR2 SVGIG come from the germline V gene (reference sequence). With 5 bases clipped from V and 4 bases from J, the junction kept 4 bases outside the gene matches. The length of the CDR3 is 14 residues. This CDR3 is CAWARLAGYNEQFF. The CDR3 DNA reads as TGTGCCTGGGCAAGACTAGCGGGATACAATGAGCAGTTCTTC.

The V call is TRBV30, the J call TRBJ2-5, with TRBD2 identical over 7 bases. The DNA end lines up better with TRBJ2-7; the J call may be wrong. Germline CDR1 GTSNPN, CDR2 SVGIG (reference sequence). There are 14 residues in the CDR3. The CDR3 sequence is CAWSRGGSRVEQYF. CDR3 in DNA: TGTGCCTGGAGTCGGGGCGGGAGCCGTGTCGAGCAGTACTTC.

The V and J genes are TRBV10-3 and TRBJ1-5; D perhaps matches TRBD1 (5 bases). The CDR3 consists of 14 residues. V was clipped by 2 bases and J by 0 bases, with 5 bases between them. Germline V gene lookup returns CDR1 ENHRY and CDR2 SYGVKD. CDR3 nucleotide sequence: TGTGCCATCAGTGAGAGGGGTAGCAATCAGCCCCAGCATTTT. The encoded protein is CAISERGSNQPQHF.

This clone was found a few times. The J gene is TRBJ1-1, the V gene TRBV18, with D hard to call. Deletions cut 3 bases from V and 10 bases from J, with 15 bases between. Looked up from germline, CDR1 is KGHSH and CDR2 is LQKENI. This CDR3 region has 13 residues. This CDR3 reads CASSPVNEAGAFF. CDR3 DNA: TGTGCCAGCTCACCGGTCAATGAGGCTGGAGCTTTCTTT.

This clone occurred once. In DNA form, the CDR3 reads TGCAGTGTTTACAGGGGGACTGAAGCTTTCTTT. As protein: CSVYRGTEAFF. This chain uses TRBV20-1 with TRBJ1-1, with TRBD1 identical over 8 bases. CDR3 size: 11 residues. V was pared by 7 bases and J by 5 bases, with 3 bases of the junction left unmatched. Germline V CDR1 and CDR2: DFQATT, SNEGSKA (reference sequence).